This T cell receptor (beta chain) was observed in a study of T cells in women clearing cervical HPV infection. About the study: With HLA typing for only a few women, HLA confounding remains possible. Study-wide findings and caveats: Controls had more TRBV6-7 (approximately 0.15%) than cases (0.11%).

Germline V gene lookup returns CDR1 KGHSH and CDR2 LQKENI. This CDR3 comprises 14 residues. Data came from immunoSEQ multiplex PCR; TCRdb stores just in-frame clones and leaves some out. The repertoire table contains some 30,000 clones. Notes on this clone: What it recognizes is unknown. The CDR3 end is not reached by the read, which stops 3 residues before it; the germline J gene fills it in.

The V and J genes are TRBV18 and TRBJ2-4; D possibly corresponds to TRBD2 (6 bases). Sequencing input: blood buffy coat. This clonotype was sampled from a woman between 18 and 69 years old with a cervical HPV16 infection that either progressed to CIN3+ or cleared (not recorded which). CDR3 bases read: TGTGCCAGCTCACGCACCAGGGAGGACTATGGT. Residues: CASSRTREDYG. The CDR3 in its entirety is CASSRTREDYGQYF.